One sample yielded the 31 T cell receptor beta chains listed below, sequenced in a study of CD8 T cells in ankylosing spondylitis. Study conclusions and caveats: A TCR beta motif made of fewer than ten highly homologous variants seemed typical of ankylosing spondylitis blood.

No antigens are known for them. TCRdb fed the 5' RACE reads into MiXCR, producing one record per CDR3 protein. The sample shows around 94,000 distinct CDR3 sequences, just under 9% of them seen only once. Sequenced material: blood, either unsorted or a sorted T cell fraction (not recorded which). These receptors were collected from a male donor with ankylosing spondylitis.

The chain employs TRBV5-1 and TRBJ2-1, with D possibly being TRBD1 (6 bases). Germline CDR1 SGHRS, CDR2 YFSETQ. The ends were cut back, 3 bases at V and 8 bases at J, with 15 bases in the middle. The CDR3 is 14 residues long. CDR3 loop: CASSSLGGVDEQFF. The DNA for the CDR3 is TGCGCCAGCAGCTCCCTAGGGGGAGTCGATGAGCAGTTCTTC.

CDR3 nucleotide sequence: TGTGCCAGCCGTTCTCAGGTTGCGGATACGCAGTATTTT. Translating it yields CASRSQVADTQYF. The chain has TRBV27 and TRBJ2-3; D is undetermined. The V gene lost 8 bases and the J gene lost 6 bases, with 15 bases spanning the gap. The CDR3 is 13 residues long. Germline CDR1 is MNHEY and CDR2 is SMNVEV (reference sequence).

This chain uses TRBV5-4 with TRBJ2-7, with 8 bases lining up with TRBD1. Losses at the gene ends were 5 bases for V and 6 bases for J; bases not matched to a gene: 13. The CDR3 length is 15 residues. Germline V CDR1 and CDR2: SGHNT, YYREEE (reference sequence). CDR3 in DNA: TGTGCCAGCAGATTTCAGGGGGCACCTCCCCGCGAGCAGTACTTC. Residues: CASRFQGAPPREQYF.

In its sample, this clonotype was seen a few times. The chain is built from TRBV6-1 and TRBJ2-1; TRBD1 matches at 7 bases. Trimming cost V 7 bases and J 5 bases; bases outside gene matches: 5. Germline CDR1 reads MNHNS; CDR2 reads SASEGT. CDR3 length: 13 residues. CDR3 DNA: TGTGCCAGCACCTGGGACAGCCACAATGAGCAGTTCTTC. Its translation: CASTWDSHNEQFF.

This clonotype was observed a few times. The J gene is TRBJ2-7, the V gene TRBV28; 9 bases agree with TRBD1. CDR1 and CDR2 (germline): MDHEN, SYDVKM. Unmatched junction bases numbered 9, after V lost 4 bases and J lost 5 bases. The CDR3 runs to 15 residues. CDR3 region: CASSSTGGPRDEQYV. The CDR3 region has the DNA TGTGCCAGCAGTTCCACAGGGGGCCCTCGTGACGAGCAGTACGTC.

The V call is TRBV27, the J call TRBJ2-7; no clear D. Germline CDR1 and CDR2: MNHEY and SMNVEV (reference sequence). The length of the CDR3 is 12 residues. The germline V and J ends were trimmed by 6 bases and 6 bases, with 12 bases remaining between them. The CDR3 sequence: CASSYSLGEQYF. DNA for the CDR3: TGTGCCAGCAGCTACAGTTTGGGCGAGCAGTACTTC.

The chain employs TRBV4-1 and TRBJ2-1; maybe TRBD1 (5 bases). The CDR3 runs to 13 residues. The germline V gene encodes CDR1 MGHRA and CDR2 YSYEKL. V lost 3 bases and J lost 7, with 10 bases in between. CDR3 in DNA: TGCGCCAGCAGCCACTCAAGGGGAAATGAGCAGTTCTTC. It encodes CASSHSRGNEQFF.

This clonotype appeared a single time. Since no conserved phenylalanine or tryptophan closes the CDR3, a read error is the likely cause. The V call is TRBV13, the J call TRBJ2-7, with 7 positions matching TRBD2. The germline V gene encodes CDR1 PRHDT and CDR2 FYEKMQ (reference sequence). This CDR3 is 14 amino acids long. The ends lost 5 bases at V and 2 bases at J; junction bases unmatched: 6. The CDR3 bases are TGTGCCAGCAGCCCTCGGGAGGACGCCTACGAGCAGTACCTC. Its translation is CASSPREDAYEQYL.

The CDR3 region is CASSLRVTDSNQPQHF. DNA for the CDR3: TGTGCCAGCAGCTTAAGAGTCACGGATAGCAATCAGCCCCAGCATTTT. The gene calls are TRBV7-8 and TRBJ1-5; D gene uncertain. The germline V and J ends were trimmed by 2 bases and 0 bases, with 11 bases remaining between them. This CDR3 has 16 residues. Germline loops: CDR1 SGHVS, CDR2 FQNEAQ. Combining the CDR3 with reference TRBV7-8 and TRBJ1-5 gives the whole variable domain GAGVSQSPRYKVAKRGQDVALRCDPISGHVSLFWYQQALGQGPEFLTYFQNEAQLDKSGLPSDRFFAERPEGSVSTLKIQRTQQEDSAVYLCASSLRVTDSNQPQHFGDGTRLSIL.

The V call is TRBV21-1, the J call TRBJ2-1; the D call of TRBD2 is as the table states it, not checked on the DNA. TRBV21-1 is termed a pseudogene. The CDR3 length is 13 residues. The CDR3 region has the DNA TGTGCCAGCACCGCTTTCTCCTACAATGAGCAGTTCTTC. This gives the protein CASTAFSYNEQFF.

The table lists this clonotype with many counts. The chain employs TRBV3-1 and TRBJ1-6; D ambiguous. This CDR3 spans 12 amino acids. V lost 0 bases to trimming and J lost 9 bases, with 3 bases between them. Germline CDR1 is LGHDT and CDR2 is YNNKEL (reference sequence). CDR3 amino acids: CASSQDGSPLHF. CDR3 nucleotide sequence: TGTGCCAGCAGCCAAGACGGTTCACCCCTCCACTTT.

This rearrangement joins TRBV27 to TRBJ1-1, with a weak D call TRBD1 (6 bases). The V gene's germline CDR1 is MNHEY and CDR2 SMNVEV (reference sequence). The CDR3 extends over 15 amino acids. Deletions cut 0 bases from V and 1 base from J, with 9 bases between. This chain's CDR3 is CASSLSSGANTEAFF. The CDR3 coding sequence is TGTGCCAGCAGTTTATCTTCGGGGGCGAACACTGAAGCTTTCTTT.

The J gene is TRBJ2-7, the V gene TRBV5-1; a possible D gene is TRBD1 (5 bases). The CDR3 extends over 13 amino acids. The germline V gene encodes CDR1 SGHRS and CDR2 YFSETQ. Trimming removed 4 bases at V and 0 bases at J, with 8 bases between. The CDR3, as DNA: TGCGCCAGCAGCGCAGGGTCCTCCTACGAGCAGTACGTC. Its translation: CASSAGSSYEQYV.

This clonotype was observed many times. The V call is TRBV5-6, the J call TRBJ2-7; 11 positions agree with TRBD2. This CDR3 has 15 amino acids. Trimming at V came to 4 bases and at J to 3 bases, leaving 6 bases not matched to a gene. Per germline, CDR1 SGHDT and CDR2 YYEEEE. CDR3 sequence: CASSQGGTSGYEQYV. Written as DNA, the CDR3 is TGTGCCAGCAGCCAGGGGGGGACTAGCGGCTACGAGCAGTACGTC.

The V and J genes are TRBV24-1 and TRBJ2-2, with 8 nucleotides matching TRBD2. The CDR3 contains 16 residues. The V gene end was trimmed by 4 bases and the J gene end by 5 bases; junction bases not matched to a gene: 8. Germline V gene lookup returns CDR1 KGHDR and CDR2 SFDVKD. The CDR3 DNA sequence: TGTGCCACCAGTGACCCAGCGGGAGTTTTGACCGGGGAGCTGTTTTTT. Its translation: CATSDPAGVLTGELFF.

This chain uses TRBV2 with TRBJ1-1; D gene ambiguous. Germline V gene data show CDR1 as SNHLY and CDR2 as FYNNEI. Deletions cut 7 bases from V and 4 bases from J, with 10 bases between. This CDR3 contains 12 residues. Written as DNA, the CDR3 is TGTGCCAGCATTTACAGACCCACTGAAGCTTTCTTT. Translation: CASIYRPTEAFF.

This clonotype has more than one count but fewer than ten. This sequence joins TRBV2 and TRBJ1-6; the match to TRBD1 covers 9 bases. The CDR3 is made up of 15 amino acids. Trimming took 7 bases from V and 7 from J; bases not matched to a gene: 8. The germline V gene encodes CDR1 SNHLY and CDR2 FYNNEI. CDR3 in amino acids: CASKTGGLGNSPLHF. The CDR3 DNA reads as TGTGCCAGCAAAACAGGGGGCCTGGGGAATTCACCCCTCCACTTT. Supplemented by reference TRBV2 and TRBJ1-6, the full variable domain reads EPEVTQTPSHQVTQMGQEVILRCVPISNHLYFYWYRQILGQKVEFLVSFYNNEISEKSEIFDDQFSVERPDGSNFTLKIRSTKLEDSAMYFCASKTGGLGNSPLHFGNGTRLTVT.

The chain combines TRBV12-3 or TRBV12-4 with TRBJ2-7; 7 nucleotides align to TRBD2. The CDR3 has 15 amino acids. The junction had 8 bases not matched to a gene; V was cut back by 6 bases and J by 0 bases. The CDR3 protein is CASSHTLADSYEQYF. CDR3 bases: TGTGCCAGCAGCCACACGCTAGCGGACTCCTACGAGCAGTACTTC.

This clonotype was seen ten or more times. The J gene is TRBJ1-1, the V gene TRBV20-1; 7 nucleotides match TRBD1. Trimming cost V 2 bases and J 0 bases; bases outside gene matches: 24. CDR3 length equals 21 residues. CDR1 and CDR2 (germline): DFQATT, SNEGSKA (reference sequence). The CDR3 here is CSARTLKGYDREGRMNTEAFF. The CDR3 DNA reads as TGCAGTGCTAGAACCCTTAAAGGCTACGACAGGGAGGGTAGAATGAACACTGAAGCTTTCTTT.

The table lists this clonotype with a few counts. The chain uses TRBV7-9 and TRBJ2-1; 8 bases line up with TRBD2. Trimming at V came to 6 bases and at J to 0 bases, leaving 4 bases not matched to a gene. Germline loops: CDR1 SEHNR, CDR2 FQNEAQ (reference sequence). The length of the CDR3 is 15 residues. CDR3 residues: CASRQSGSSYNEQFF. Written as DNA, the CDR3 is TGTGCCAGCAGACAGAGCGGGAGCTCCTACAATGAGCAGTTCTTC.

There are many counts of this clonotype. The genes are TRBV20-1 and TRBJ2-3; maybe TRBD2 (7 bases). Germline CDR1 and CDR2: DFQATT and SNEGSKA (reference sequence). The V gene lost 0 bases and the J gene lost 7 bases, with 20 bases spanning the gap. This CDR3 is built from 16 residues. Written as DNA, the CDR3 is TGCAGTGCTAGAGATCGAAGCGGGAAAGGGGGAAATACGCAGTATTTT. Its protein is CSARDRSGKGGNTQYF.

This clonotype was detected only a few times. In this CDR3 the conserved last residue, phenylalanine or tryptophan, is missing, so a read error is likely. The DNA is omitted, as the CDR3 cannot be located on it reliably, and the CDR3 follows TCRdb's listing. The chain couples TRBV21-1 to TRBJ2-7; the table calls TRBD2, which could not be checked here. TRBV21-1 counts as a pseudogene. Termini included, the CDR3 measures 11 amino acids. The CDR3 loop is CASSKDFTKIP.

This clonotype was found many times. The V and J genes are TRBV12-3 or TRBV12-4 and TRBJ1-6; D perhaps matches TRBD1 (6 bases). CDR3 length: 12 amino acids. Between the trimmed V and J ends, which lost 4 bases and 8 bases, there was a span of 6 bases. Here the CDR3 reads CASSSGDSPLHF. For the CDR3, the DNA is TGTGCCAGCAGTTCAGGGGATTCACCCCTCCACTTT.

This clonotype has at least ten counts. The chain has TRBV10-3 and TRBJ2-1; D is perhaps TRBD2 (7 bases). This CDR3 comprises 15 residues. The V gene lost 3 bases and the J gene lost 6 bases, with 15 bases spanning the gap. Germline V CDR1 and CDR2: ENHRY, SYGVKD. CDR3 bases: TGTGCCATCAGTGATGACGAGGGGGAGGGCAATGAGCAGTTCTTC. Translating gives CAISDDEGEGNEQFF.

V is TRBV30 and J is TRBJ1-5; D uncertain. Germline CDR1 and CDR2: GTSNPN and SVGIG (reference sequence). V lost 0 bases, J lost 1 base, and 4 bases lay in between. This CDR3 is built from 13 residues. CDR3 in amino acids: CAWSVESNQPQHF. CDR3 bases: TGTGCCTGGAGTGTGGAGAGCAATCAGCCCCAGCATTTT. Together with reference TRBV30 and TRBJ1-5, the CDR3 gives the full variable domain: SQTIHQWPATLVQPVGSPLSLECTVEGTSNPNLYWYRQAAGRGLQLLFYSVGIGQISSEVPQNLSASRPQDRQFILSSKKLLLSDSGFYLCAWSVESNQPQHFGDGTRLSIL.

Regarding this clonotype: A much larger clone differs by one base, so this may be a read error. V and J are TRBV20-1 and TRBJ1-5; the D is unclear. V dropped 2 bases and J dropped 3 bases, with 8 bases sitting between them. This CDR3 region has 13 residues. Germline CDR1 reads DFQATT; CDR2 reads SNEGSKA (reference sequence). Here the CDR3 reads CSARSGFNQPQHF. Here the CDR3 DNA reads TGCAGTGCTAGAAGCGGGTTCAATCAGCCCCAGCATTTT.

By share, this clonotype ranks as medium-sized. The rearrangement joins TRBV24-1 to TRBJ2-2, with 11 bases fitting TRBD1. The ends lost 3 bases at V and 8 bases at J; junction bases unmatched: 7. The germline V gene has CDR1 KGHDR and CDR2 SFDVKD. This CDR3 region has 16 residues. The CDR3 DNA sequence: TGTGCCACCAGTGATGGACAGGGGGCGCTCGGAGGGGAGCTGTTTTTT. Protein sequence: CATSDGQGALGGELFF.

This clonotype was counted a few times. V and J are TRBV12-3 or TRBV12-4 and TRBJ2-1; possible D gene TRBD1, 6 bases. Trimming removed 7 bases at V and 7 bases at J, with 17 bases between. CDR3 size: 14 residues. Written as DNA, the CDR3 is TGTGCCAGCACCCCAGGGGTCCCGCATAATGAGCAGTTCTTC. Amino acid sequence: CASTPGVPHNEQFF.

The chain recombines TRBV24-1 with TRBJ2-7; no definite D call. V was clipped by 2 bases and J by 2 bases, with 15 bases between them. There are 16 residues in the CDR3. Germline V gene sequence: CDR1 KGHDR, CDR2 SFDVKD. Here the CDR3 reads CATSDSALGTTYEQYF. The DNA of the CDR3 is TGTGCCACCAGTGATTCGGCTCTAGGAACAACCTACGAGCAGTACTTC.

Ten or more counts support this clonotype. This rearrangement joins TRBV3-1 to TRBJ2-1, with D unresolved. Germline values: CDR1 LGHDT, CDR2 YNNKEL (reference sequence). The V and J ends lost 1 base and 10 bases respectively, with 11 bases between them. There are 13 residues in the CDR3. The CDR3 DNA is TGTGCCAGCAGCCAAGTGCCGACGGCCGAGCAGTTCTTC. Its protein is CASSQVPTAEQFF.

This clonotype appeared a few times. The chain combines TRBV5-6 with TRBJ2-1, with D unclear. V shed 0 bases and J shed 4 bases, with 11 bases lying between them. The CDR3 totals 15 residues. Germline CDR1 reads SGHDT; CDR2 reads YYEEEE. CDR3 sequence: CASSLAGDMYNEQFF. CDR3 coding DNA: TGTGCCAGCAGCTTGGCGGGTGACATGTACAATGAGCAGTTCTTC.